This T cell receptor beta chain was obtained from a study of T-cell reconstitution after alpha-beta-depleted transplantation in children. V dropped 3 bases and J dropped 2 bases, with 10 bases sitting between them. The CDR3 spans 14 residues. The germline gives CDR1 SEHNR, CDR2 FQNEAQ (reference sequence). Unique molecular identifiers were incorporated into the prepared TCRbeta library. Via MiXCR, TCRdb re-called the PCR reads, giving one row per CDR3 protein. The table includes some 280,000 distinct CDR3 sequences, about a tenth detected once. Comments on this clonotype: This clone may be a read error of a much larger clone one base away.

This clonotype was sampled from a human donor who donated a stem cell graft to a child with SCID. The chain carries TRBV7-9 and TRBJ2-5; D possibly uses TRBD1 or TRBD2 (6 bases each). The sequencing here drew on PBMCs from the stem cell graft donor, taken from the stem cell graft. CDR3 protein: CASSFRGVQETQYF. The DNA for the CDR3 is TGTGCCAGCAGCTTTAGGGGGGTTCAAGAGACCCAGTACTTC. The full variable domain, rest sourced from reference TRBV7-9 and TRBJ2-5, is DTGVSQNPRHKITKRGQNVTFRCDPISEHNRLYWYRQTLGQGPEFLTYFQNEAQLEKSRLLSDRFSAERPKGSFSTLEIQRTEQGDSAMYLCASSFRGVQETQYFGPGTRLLVL.